In its sample, the clone carrying this T cell receptor (beta chain) was seen many times. Its cognate antigen is unknown. The sample is drawn from a study of CD8 T cells in ankylosing spondylitis. Study-wide findings and caveats: Clones linked with disease were CD8+ and fairly uncommon in the peripheral blood. Characteristic of ankylosing spondylitis blood, it appeared, was a TCR beta motif comprising 7 to 9 highly homologous variants. In reactive arthritis synovial fluid and blood, some motif variants had been reported before. Reported data indicate significant enrichment of disease-linked clones within matched ankylosing spondylitis synovial fluid.

Using quantitative 5'-RACE with molecular barcodes, the authors made TCR beta libraries. TCRdb analysed the 5' RACE reads with MiXCR anew, one entry per CDR3 protein. The table lists about 800,000 distinct CDR3 sequences, 10% to 15% of them singletons. CDR3 size: 14 residues. The V and J ends lost 6 bases and 0 bases respectively, with 12 bases between them. Germline CDR1 reads SGHVS; CDR2 reads FQNEAQ. The sequence came from a male donor with ankylosing spondylitis. V usage is TRBV7-8 and J usage is TRBJ2-7; TRBD2 might be the D (6 bases). What was sequenced was blood, either unsorted or a sorted T cell fraction (not recorded which). CDR3 DNA sequence: TGTGCCAGCAGGGTTCGGGAGAACTCCTACGAGCAGTACTTC. Translation gives CASRVRENSYEQYF.